This T cell receptor (beta chain) came from a study of cytomegalovirus exposure and HLA in healthy donors. PCR primers comprised 60 Vbeta and 13 Jbeta primers. Per the original data handling: Later reanalysis found around 84 million unique TCR beta chains, around 10 million of them shared. This table comes from immunoSEQ multiplex PCR, and its TCRdb copy is limited to in-frame clones, with some not included. Clone size and the V and J calls come from that table; the DNA yielded D and trimming. The table shows approximately 290,000 clones, with roughly 80% occurring only once. Comment on this clone: What it recognizes is unknown.

Germline CDR1 reads MDHEN; CDR2 reads SYDVKM. V lost 7 bases, J lost 7 bases, and 11 bases stayed unmatched. This CDR3 spans 14 amino acids. The study's findings and limits: Most CMV-associated TCR beta chains were later found to appear HLA-restricted.

The chain links TRBV28 to TRBJ2-5; TRBD1 aligns across 8 bases. Sequenced input: PBMCs. The receptor was derived from a girl aged 2 to 9 in good health and CMV-seronegative. The CDR3 bases are TGTGCCAGCATGGGACAGGAGCCTTCGGGGACCCAGTACTTC. It yields the protein CASMGQEPSGTQYF. The variable domain in full, completed from reference TRBV28 and TRBJ2-5, reads DVKVTQSSRYLVKRTGEKVFLECVQDMDHENMFWYRQDPGLGLRLIYFSYDVKMKEKGDIPEGYSVSREKKERFSLILESASTNQTSMYLCASMGQEPSGTQYFGPGTRLLVL.